This T cell receptor (beta chain) appears in the sequencing data of a study of shared clonotypes between healthy human individuals. Germline V gives CDR1 SGHNT, CDR2 YENEEA. This CDR3 comprises 17 residues. J was trimmed by 3 bases and V by 4 bases; bases with no gene match: 13. Study results and caveats: Sequencing depth was expected to influence donor clonotype sharing.

In this sample, this clone turned up once. Its antigen is unknown. A far more abundant clone sits one base away, making this likely a read error. The assay was run at deep level. Ten immunoSEQ deep assay plates were used to sequence unsorted PBMC DNA. Here immunoSEQ multiplex PCR was the method, and the copy in TCRdb shows in-frame clones only, minus some. This table holds about 490,000 clones, roughly 85% found once. The rearrangement joins TRBV11-3 to TRBJ2-5; the match to TRBD2 covers 8 bases. The TCR sequence derives from a woman aged 40 to 50 in good health. Some clones in this sample may be carry-over from other donors' samples. Material: PBMCs. The CDR3 DNA is TGTGCCAGCAGCTCTAGCGGCACGGGAGGGCTGAAAGAGACCCAGTACTTC. Protein: CASSSSGTGGLKETQYF.